The next 2 T cell receptor beta chains were all read from a single sample in a study of cytomegalovirus exposure and HLA in healthy donors. Profiled with immunoSEQ multiplex PCR; TCRdb holds only in-frame clones, not every one. This sample has tens of thousands of clones, with approximately 93% found just once. Sequenced sample: PBMCs. All receptors derive from a woman under 40 in good health and CMV-seronegative.

The chain recombines TRBV6-6 with TRBJ2-7; 7 bases line up with TRBD2. This CDR3 is built from 16 residues. Looked up from germline, CDR1 is MNHNY and CDR2 is SVGAGI (reference sequence). The junction had 5 bases not matched to a gene; V was cut back by 0 bases and J by 0 bases. This CDR3 is CASSYSAREGSYEQYF. CDR3 nucleotides: TGTGCCAGCAGTTACTCGGCCAGGGAGGGCTCCTACGAGCAGTACTTC.

The chain links TRBV5-4 to TRBJ1-2, with 8 positions matching TRBD1. V shed 2 bases and J 4 bases; nucleotides not matched to a gene: 4. Germline CDR1 reads SGHNT; CDR2 reads YYREEE (reference sequence). CDR3 length: 14 residues. CDR3 nucleotides: TGTGCCAGCAGCTTACCAGGGGGCCTCTATGGCTACACCTTC. Protein product: CASSLPGGLYGYTF.